The 25 T cell receptor beta chains presented below share a single source sample, sequenced in a study of blood T cell repertoires in COVID-19. Sequencing used immunoSEQ multiplex PCR; TCRdb keeps in-frame clones, though not all of them. This sample yields 100,000 to 150,000 clones, of which over 80% are seen a single time; roughly 10% belongs to the top ten. Sequenced: peripheral blood. The receptors stem from a man in his sixties with acute or convalescent COVID-19.

This clone was detected many times. The rearrangement joins TRBV19 to TRBJ1-5; TRBD1 matches 7 bases. Germline assignment: CDR1 LNHDA and CDR2 SQIVND (reference sequence). V dropped 6 bases and J dropped 7; count of bases not matched to a gene: 12. The CDR3 runs to 15 residues. DNA for the CDR3: TGTGCCAGTAGCGACCTCAGGGGGAATAGGCAGCCCCAGCATTTT. Translation: CASSDLRGNRQPQHF.

The genes are TRBV11-3 and TRBJ1-1, with 7 bases lining up with TRBD1. This CDR3 comprises 13 residues. The trim removed 5 bases at V and 1 base at J, leaving 1 base unmatched. Germline lookup yields CDR1 SGHNT and CDR2 YENEEA. The CDR3 region has the DNA TGTGCCAGCAGCCGACAGGGGAACACTGAAGCTTTCTTT. As protein: CASSRQGNTEAFF.

V is TRBV5-5 and J is TRBJ2-7; TRBD1 matches 9 bases. Germline CDR1 SGHKS, CDR2 YYEKEE (reference sequence). The CDR3 covers 15 residues. The V and J ends lost 0 bases and 3 bases, in that order; junction bases with no gene match: 4. The CDR3 DNA follows: TGTGCCAGCAGCTTGGTGACAGGGGGTAGCTACGAGCAGTACTTC. Protein: CASSLVTGGSYEQYF.

This clone was seen a few times. The chain couples TRBV5-1 to TRBJ2-1, with TRBD1 as a possible D gene (5 bases). V was shortened by 7 bases and J by 7 bases, with 12 bases between the two germline ends. The germline V gene has CDR1 SGHRS and CDR2 YFSETQ. This CDR3 has 12 amino acids. The CDR3 bases are TGCGCCAGCGGAGAGCAGGGAAATGAGCAGTTCTTC. Translation: CASGEQGNEQFF.

The chain combines TRBV9 with TRBJ2-1, with D maybe TRBD1 (6 bases). Germline V gene data show CDR1 as SGDLS and CDR2 as YYNGEE. Trimming cost V 3 bases and J 3 bases, with 7 bases left between them. The CDR3 length is 13 residues. The CDR3 here is CASSATGYNEQFF. In DNA form, the CDR3 reads TGTGCCAGCAGCGCGACAGGCTACAATGAGCAGTTCTTC.

For the CDR3, the DNA is TGTGCCAGCAGCCAGTTGGCGGGGACCGGGGAGCTGTTTTTT. It translates to CASSQLAGTGELFF. V is TRBV11-3 and J is TRBJ2-2, with a possible D match to TRBD2 (6 bases). Germline lookup yields CDR1 SGHNT and CDR2 YENEEA. The V end lost 5 bases, the J end lost 5 bases, and 12 bases lay between the germline ends. The CDR3 runs to 14 residues.

This chain uses TRBV3-1 (or the pseudogene TRBV3-2) with TRBJ2-3, with a weak D call TRBD2 (6 bases). Trimming shortened V by 0 bases and J by 6 bases, and 13 bases separated the two germline ends. The germline gives CDR1 LGHDT, CDR2 YNNKEL (reference sequence). The CDR3 covers 15 residues. The CDR3 loop is CASSQDITSHDTQYF. The CDR3 nucleotides are TGTGCCAGCAGCCAAGATATAACTAGCCACGATACGCAGTATTTT.

V gene TRBV9 combines with J gene TRBJ2-5; 11 bases fit TRBD2. Looked up from germline, CDR1 is SGDLS and CDR2 is YYNGEE. This CDR3 is 16 amino acids long. After removal of 4 bases from V and 7 bases from J, the junction contained 12 bases not matched to a gene. The CDR3 DNA reads TGTGCCAGCAGCCCTCCGGGACTAGCGGTCCCGGGGACCCAGTACTTC. Its protein is CASSPPGLAVPGTQYF.

In this sample, this clone turned up once. Written as DNA, the CDR3 is TGTGCCAGCAGCCCTCGGACTCCCGTCTGGGGTTCACCCCTCCACTTT. It encodes CASSPRTPVWGSPLHF. The chain has TRBV21-1 and TRBJ1-6. TRBV21-1 is recorded as a pseudogene. The CDR3 runs 16 residues.

This chain links TRBV7-9 with TRBJ2-5; D uncertain. The germline CDR1 and CDR2 sequences are SEHNR and FQNEAQ (reference sequence). The V and J ends lost 5 bases and 3 bases respectively, with 10 bases between them. This CDR3 has 13 amino acids. The DNA of the CDR3 is TGTGCCAGCAGCCCGGTCGAGGAAGAGACCCAGTACTTC. This gives the protein CASSPVEEETQYF.

The chain recombines TRBV11-3 with TRBJ2-1, with 7 bases matching TRBD1. V shed 5 bases, J shed 7 bases, and the junction held 14 bases outside the gene matches. This CDR3 contains 16 residues. Germline CDR1 SGHNT, CDR2 YENEEA. The CDR3 sequence is CASSTGAQLFANEQFF. CDR3 in DNA: TGTGCCAGCAGCACAGGGGCCCAGCTCTTCGCGAATGAGCAGTTCTTC.

This chain connects TRBV5-1 to TRBJ1-3; D possibly corresponds to TRBD1 (6 bases). This CDR3 is 15 amino acids long. From germline, CDR1 is SGHRS and CDR2 YFSETQ. Between the trimmed V and J ends, which lost 4 bases and 4 bases, there was a span of 15 bases. The CDR3 is CASSPQGVRGNTIYF. The CDR3 nucleotides read TGCGCCAGCAGCCCACAGGGAGTGCGGGGAAACACCATATATTTT.

This rearrangement joins TRBV2 to TRBJ1-5; D is perhaps TRBD1 (6 bases). CDR1 is SNHLY, CDR2 FYNNEI, per germline. The CDR3 loop spans 13 amino acids. Trimming removed 8 bases from V and 3 bases from J, with 11 bases in between. The DNA of the CDR3 is TGTGCCAGCGCCCGGGACAACAATCAGCCCCAGCATTTT. This translates into CASARDNNQPQHF.

The genes are TRBV19 and TRBJ2-3, with TRBD2 as a possible D gene (6 bases). The CDR3 spans 13 residues. Germline loops: CDR1 LNHDA, CDR2 SQIVND (reference sequence). The V end was cut by 1 base, the J end by 8 bases, with 10 bases between. The CDR3 DNA sequence: TGTGCCAGTAGTATAGCGGGAGAGGGTACGCAGTATTTT. As protein: CASSIAGEGTQYF.

The J gene is TRBJ2-5, the V gene TRBV9; 13 bases agree with TRBD2. The CDR3 sequence is 18 residues long. Trimming cost V 4 bases and J 4 bases; bases outside gene matches: 13. Germline V gene sequence: CDR1 SGDLS, CDR2 YYNGEE. The CDR3 DNA reads as TGTGCCAGCAGCCCCCGACTAGCGGGAGGTTCGGGCAGAGAGACCCAGTACTTC. This codes for CASSPRLAGGSGRETQYF.

The chain carries TRBV21-1 and TRBJ2-7; the table gives TRBD1 as D, unverified against the DNA. TRBV21-1 is noted as a pseudogene. There are 14 residues in the CDR3. CDR3 sequence reads: CASSRPGQDYEQYF. CDR3 nucleotides: TGTGCCAGCAGCAGGCCGGGACAGGACTACGAGCAGTACTTC.

J is TRBJ2-1 and V is TRBV5-6; D possibly corresponds to TRBD2 (5 bases). The V gene's germline CDR1 is SGHDT and CDR2 YYEEEE. CDR3 length equals 16 residues. Trimming shortened V by 4 bases and J by 2 bases, and 16 bases separated the two germline ends. CDR3 loop: CASSANGILTYNEQFF. CDR3 in DNA: TGTGCCAGCAGCGCGAACGGGATCCTCACCTACAATGAGCAGTTCTTC.

The chain uses TRBV27 and TRBJ1-2; 8 bases match TRBD1. This CDR3 is built from 13 residues. Losses at the gene ends were 3 bases for V and 6 bases for J; bases not matched to a gene: 3. CDR1 and CDR2 from the germline V gene are MNHEY and SMNVEV (reference sequence). In nucleotides, the CDR3 is TGTGCCAGCAGTTTCCGACAGGGGAATGGCTACACCTTC. It codes for CASSFRQGNGYTF.

V usage is TRBV12-3 or TRBV12-4 and J usage is TRBJ2-1; 8 bases line up with TRBD2. V was clipped by 6 bases and J by 7 bases; unmatched bases: 5. This CDR3 spans 13 amino acids. This CDR3 is CASSRTSPNEQFF. CDR3 in DNA: TGTGCCAGCAGCAGGACTAGCCCAAATGAGCAGTTCTTC.

The gene calls are TRBV9 and TRBJ2-1; D is ambiguous. CDR1 is SGDLS, CDR2 YYNGEE, per germline. The CDR3 loop spans 14 amino acids. Trimming removed 0 bases at V and 4 bases at J, with 8 bases between. CDR3 DNA: TGTGCCAGCAGCGTAGCTACGGTGTACAATGAGCAGTTCTTC. This sequence encodes CASSVATVYNEQFF.

The chain recombines TRBV28 with TRBJ1-6; TRBD1 agrees at 9 bases. Trimming cost V 6 bases and J 7 bases; bases outside gene matches: 7. The CDR3 contains 15 residues. Germline CDR1 reads MDHEN; CDR2 reads SYDVKM. The CDR3 loop is CASRRPGQGNSPLHF. The DNA of the CDR3 is TGTGCCAGCAGGCGACCGGGACAGGGAAATTCACCCCTCCACTTT.

J is TRBJ2-7 and V is TRBV7-9; D remains ambiguous. The CDR3 covers 14 residues. V was trimmed by 5 bases and J by 3 bases, leaving 14 bases between them. The V gene's germline CDR1 is SEHNR and CDR2 FQNEAQ (reference sequence). The CDR3: CASSGEQSVYEQYF. CDR3 DNA sequence: TGTGCCAGCAGCGGTGAACAGAGTGTCTACGAGCAGTACTTC.

The rearrangement links TRBV24-1 to TRBJ2-5, with 7 bases aligning to TRBD1. Germline trimming cut 4 bases from V and 4 bases from J; bases unmatched to any gene: 11. The germline CDR1 and CDR2 sequences are KGHDR and SFDVKD. The CDR3 covers 16 residues. The CDR3 here is CATSDPPSTGRETQYF. The CDR3 DNA reads as TGTGCCACCAGTGACCCCCCTTCGACAGGGAGAGAGACCCAGTACTTC.

The rearrangement joins TRBV28 to TRBJ2-7; 10 bases align to TRBD1. The J segment lost 5 bases and the V segment lost 3 bases, leaving 10 bases of the junction unmatched. CDR3 size: 16 residues. Germline CDR1 reads MDHEN; CDR2 reads SYDVKM. The CDR3 sequence: CASSFFPTGGKNEQYF. The CDR3 nucleotides are TGTGCCAGCAGTTTTTTTCCGACAGGGGGCAAAAACGAGCAGTACTTC.

The chain joins TRBV7-6 to TRBJ2-2; D perhaps matches TRBD1 (6 bases). CDR1 and CDR2 from the germline V gene are SGHVS and FNYEAQ. Trimming took off 1 base at V and 6 bases at J, with 9 bases between the two ends. This CDR3 contains 14 residues. CDR3 loop: CASSLEGVPGELFF. In nucleotides, the CDR3 is TGTGCCAGCAGCTTAGAGGGGGTTCCCGGGGAGCTGTTTTTT. Variable domain in full (rest from reference TRBV7-6 and TRBJ2-2): GAGVSQSPRYKVTKRGQDVALRCDPISGHVSLYWYRQALGQGPEFLTYFNYEAQQDKSGLPNDRFSAERPEGSISTLTIQRTEQRDSAMYRCASSLEGVPGELFFGEGSRLTVL.